These 21 T cell receptor beta chains were sequenced from one sample in a study of cytomegalovirus exposure and HLA in healthy donors. The PCR made use of 60 Vbeta and 13 Jbeta primers. Using immunoSEQ multiplex PCR, the repertoire was profiled, and TCRdb retains in-frame clones only, with some absent. The data contain 60,000 to 70,000 clones, approximately 79% of them singletons. Sequenced input: PBMCs. Every receptor here comes from a woman aged 25 to 39 in good health and CMV-seronegative.

This clone was observed a single time. The rearrangement links TRBV5-1 to TRBJ1-3, with unresolved D. CDR1 and CDR2 from the germline V gene are SGHRS and YFSETQ. This CDR3 contains 15 residues. The V and J ends lost 6 bases and 0 bases respectively, with 13 bases between them. In nucleotides, the CDR3 is TGCGCCAGCACCTTAGACAAATTCTCTGGAAACACCATATATTTT. Amino acid sequence: CASTLDKFSGNTIYF.

The V and J genes are TRBV21-1 and TRBJ1-2. TRBV21-1 is deemed a pseudogene. This CDR3 is built from 13 residues. The CDR3 DNA reads TGTGCCAGCAGTCAAGGAGCGGTCTATGGCTACACCTTC. Its translation is CASSQGAVYGYTF.

The chain recombines TRBV2 with TRBJ1-4, with 8 bases that match TRBD1. The CDR3 contains 16 residues. In germline, CDR1 is SNHLY, CDR2 FYNNEI. After removal of 2 bases from V and 7 bases from J, the junction contained 9 bases not matched to a gene. CDR3 in amino acids: CASSESRTGQSEKLFF. Written as DNA, the CDR3 is TGTGCCAGCAGTGAAAGTCGGACAGGGCAGAGTGAAAAACTGTTTTTT.

The V call is TRBV18, the J call TRBJ2-7; D not certain. Germline V gives CDR1 KGHSH, CDR2 LQKENI. CDR3 length: 13 residues. Trimming pared 0 bases from V and 5 bases from J, leaving 8 bases between. CDR3 protein: CASSPPFEDEQYF. For the CDR3, the DNA is TGTGCCAGCTCACCACCCTTCGAGGACGAGCAGTACTTC.

This chain uses TRBV5-5 with TRBJ1-1, with TRBD1 identical over 11 bases. In germline, CDR1 is SGHKS, CDR2 YYEKEE (reference sequence). The CDR3 spans 14 residues. J was trimmed by 8 bases and V by 2 bases; bases with no gene match: 5. The chain's CDR3 is CASSFPGQGVEAFF. The CDR3 DNA sequence: TGTGCCAGCAGCTTCCCGGGACAGGGGGTCGAAGCTTTCTTT.

The chain carries TRBV5-1 and TRBJ1-1; D gene uncertain. The CDR3 contains 13 residues. Germline V gene data show CDR1 as SGHRS and CDR2 as YFSETQ. V was clipped by 0 bases and J by 0 bases, with 3 bases between them. The CDR3 DNA is TGCGCCAGCAGCTTGGCGGTGAACACTGAAGCTTTCTTT. It yields the protein CASSLAVNTEAFF.

This chain joins TRBV4-1 and TRBJ1-2, with 8 bases fitting TRBD1. CDR3 length: 15 amino acids. CDR1 and CDR2 from the germline V gene are MGHRA and YSYEKL. With V trimmed by 0 bases and J by 4 bases, 4 bases remained unmatched. The CDR3 DNA reads as TGCGCCAGCAGCCAAGACAGGGGGCCTGGCTATGGCTACACCTTC. Translating gives CASSQDRGPGYGYTF.

This clone was counted a single time. The V call is TRBV2, the J call TRBJ1-2, with a weak D call TRBD1 (6 bases). Trimming pared 5 bases from V and 3 bases from J, leaving 10 bases between. Germline lookup yields CDR1 SNHLY and CDR2 FYNNEI. The CDR3 is made up of 13 amino acids. The CDR3: CASSYRVDYGYTF. The CDR3 DNA reads TGTGCCAGCAGTTACAGGGTCGACTATGGCTACACCTTC.

The rearrangement links TRBV5-1 to TRBJ2-5; TRBD2 matches at 7 bases. CDR1 is SGHRS and CDR2 is YFSETQ in the germline V gene. The CDR3 is 12 amino acids. With V trimmed by 6 bases and J by 2 bases, 1 base remained unmatched. The CDR3 protein is CASTGGQETQYF. The CDR3 nucleotides are TGCGCCAGCACCGGGGGGCAAGAGACCCAGTACTTC.

The chain is built from TRBV5-1 and TRBJ2-7; TRBD1 might be the D (6 bases). Trimming pared 0 bases from V and 6 bases from J, leaving 22 bases between. The length of the CDR3 is 17 residues. Germline CDR1 and CDR2: SGHRS and YFSETQ. The CDR3: CASSLVGQVRGPGEQYF. Written as DNA, the CDR3 is TGCGCCAGCAGCTTGGTGGGACAAGTGAGGGGTCCGGGCGAGCAGTACTTC.

The DNA of the CDR3 is TGCGCCAGCAGCCCGGGGGGGGTGAACACTGAAGCTTTCTTT. Its protein is CASSPGGVNTEAFF. V and J are TRBV5-1 and TRBJ1-1; TRBD1 might be the D (5 bases). V lost 4 bases and J 0 bases, leaving 10 bases between the germline ends. This CDR3 has 14 residues. Germline V lookup: CDR1 SGHRS, CDR2 YFSETQ. Together with reference TRBV5-1 and TRBJ1-1, the CDR3 gives the full variable domain: KAGVTQTPRYLIKTRGQQVTLSCSPISGHRSVSWYQQTPGQGLQFLFEYFSETQRNKGNFPGRFSGRQFSNSRSEMNVSTLELGDSALYLCASSPGGVNTEAFFGQGTRLTVV.

V usage is TRBV6-5 and J usage is TRBJ2-5, with D perhaps matching TRBD1 (6 bases). Trimming pared 8 bases from V and 5 bases from J, leaving 18 bases between. The length of the CDR3 is 14 residues. Germline CDR1 MNHEY, CDR2 SVGAGI. The CDR3 sequence is CASQVDRSLETQYF. The CDR3 bases are TGTGCCAGCCAGGTCGACAGGTCTTTGGAGACCCAGTACTTC.

The chain joins TRBV2 to TRBJ2-5; 10 bases agree with TRBD2. Trimming took 6 bases from V and 7 from J; bases not matched to a gene: 8. Germline V gene data show CDR1 as SNHLY and CDR2 as FYNNEI. This CDR3 has 14 amino acids. The CDR3 sequence: CASRGVAGGVTQYF. CDR3 coding DNA: TGTGCCAGCAGAGGGGTAGCGGGGGGTGTGACCCAGTACTTC. Based on the CDR3 plus reference TRBV2 and TRBJ2-5, the full variable domain is EPEVTQTPSHQVTQMGQEVILRCVPISNHLYFYWYRQILGQKVEFLVSFYNNEISEKSEIFDDQFSVERPDGSNFTLKIRSTKLEDSAMYFCASRGVAGGVTQYFGPGTRLLVL.

The chain employs TRBV18 and TRBJ1-2, with 10 bases that match TRBD1. Germline lookup yields CDR1 KGHSH and CDR2 LQKENI. V shed 6 bases, J shed 8 bases, and the junction held 12 bases outside the gene matches. The CDR3 is made up of 15 amino acids. CDR3 nucleotide sequence: TGTGCCAGCTCGCGCCCCGGGACAGGGGATTACGGCTACACCTTC. Translating gives CASSRPGTGDYGYTF. Drawing the rest from reference TRBV18 and TRBJ1-2, the complete variable domain is NAGVMQNPRHLVRRRGQEARLRCSPMKGHSHVYWYRQLPEEGLKFMVYLQKENIIDESGMPKERFSAEFPKEGPSILRIQQVVRGDSAAYFCASSRPGTGDYGYTFGSGTRLTVV.

The V call is TRBV19, the J call TRBJ2-2; maybe TRBD1 (5 bases). Germline V gives CDR1 LNHDA, CDR2 SQIVND (reference sequence). V was cut by 2 bases and J by 0 bases, with 7 bases left in between. The CDR3 totals 15 residues. The CDR3 region is CASSIQGTNTGELFF. The CDR3 DNA sequence: TGTGCCAGTAGTATACAGGGCACGAACACCGGGGAGCTGTTTTTT.

The V and J genes are TRBV30 and TRBJ1-3; 8 bases are shared with TRBD1. Per germline, CDR1 GTSNPN and CDR2 SVGIG (reference sequence). V trimming: 1 base; J trimming: 9 bases; junction bases outside the gene matches: 11. The CDR3 contains 15 residues. The CDR3 bases are TGTGCCTGGAGTGCCCGACGGACAGGGAGAACCACCATATATTTT. The encoded protein is CAWSARRTGRTTIYF.

The chain couples TRBV7-2 to TRBJ1-2, with TRBD1 as a possible D gene (5 bases). V was cut by 5 bases and J by 7 bases, with 14 bases left in between. CDR1 SGHTA and CDR2 FQGNSA come from the germline V gene. CDR3 size: 13 residues. CDR3 protein: CASSPDGGAGYTF. The CDR3 nucleotides are TGTGCCAGCAGCCCAGACGGGGGTGCTGGCTACACCTTC.

The rearrangement uses TRBV5-4 and TRBJ2-3, with a weak D call TRBD2 (5 bases). Germline V gene data show CDR1 as SGHNT and CDR2 as YYREEE (reference sequence). The CDR3 runs 16 residues. V was pared by 2 bases and J by 6 bases, with 19 bases between. CDR3 residues: CASSFKGPRTGDTQYF. The DNA of the CDR3 is TGTGCCAGCAGCTTTAAGGGCCCTCGGACTGGGGATACGCAGTATTTT.

This chain links TRBV4-2 with TRBJ1-1; 7 nucleotides match TRBD1. Germline V gene sequence: CDR1 LGHNA, CDR2 YNFKEQ. Losses at the gene ends were 4 bases for V and 1 base for J; bases not matched to a gene: 6. The CDR3 runs 15 residues. CDR3 residues: CASSPPGTENTEAFF. CDR3 sequence (DNA): TGTGCCAGCAGCCCCCCGGGGACAGAGAACACTGAAGCTTTCTTT.

The rearrangement uses TRBV7-2 and TRBJ2-7, with 8 bases that match TRBD2. The germline V gene has CDR1 SGHTA and CDR2 FQGNSA. The CDR3 has 14 residues. The V segment lost 5 bases and the J segment 9 bases; nucleotides outside the gene matches: 12. In DNA form, the CDR3 reads TGTGCCAGCAGCAGTAGCGGGGAGTACTTAGCGCAGTACTTC. This translates into CASSSSGEYLAQYF.

The chain has TRBV6-5 and TRBJ2-2; 8 positions match TRBD1. This CDR3 contains 15 residues. Trimming took 2 bases from V and 2 from J; bases not matched to a gene: 1. The V gene's germline CDR1 is MNHEY and CDR2 SVGAGI. The DNA of the CDR3 is TGTGCCAGCAGTTACGGACAGGGAAACACCGGGGAGCTGTTTTTT. This codes for CASSYGQGNTGELFF.